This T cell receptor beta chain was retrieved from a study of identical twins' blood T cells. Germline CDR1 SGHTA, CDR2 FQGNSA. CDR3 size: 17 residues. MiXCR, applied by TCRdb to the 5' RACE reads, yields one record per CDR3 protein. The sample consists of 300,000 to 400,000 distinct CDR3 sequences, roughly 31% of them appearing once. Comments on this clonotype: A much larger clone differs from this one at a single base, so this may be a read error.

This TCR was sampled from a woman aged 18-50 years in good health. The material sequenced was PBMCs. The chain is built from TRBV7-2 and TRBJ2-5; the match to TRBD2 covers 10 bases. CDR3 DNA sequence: TGTGCCAGCAGCTCAACTAGCGGGATTGTTTTGAGAGAGACCCAGTGCTTC. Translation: CASSSTSGIVLRETQCF.